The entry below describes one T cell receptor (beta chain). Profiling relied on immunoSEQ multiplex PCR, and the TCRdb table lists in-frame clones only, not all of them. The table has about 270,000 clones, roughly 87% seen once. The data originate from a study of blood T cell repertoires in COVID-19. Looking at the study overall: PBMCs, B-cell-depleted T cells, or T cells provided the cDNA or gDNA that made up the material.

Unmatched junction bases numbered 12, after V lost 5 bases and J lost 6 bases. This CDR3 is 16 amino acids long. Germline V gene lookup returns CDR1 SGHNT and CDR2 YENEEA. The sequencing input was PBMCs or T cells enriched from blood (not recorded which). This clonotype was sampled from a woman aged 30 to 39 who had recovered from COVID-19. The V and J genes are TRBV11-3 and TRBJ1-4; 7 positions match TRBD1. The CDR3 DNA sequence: TGTGCCAGCAGCCCGGCCCAGCGTGGACAGGATGAAAAACTGTTTTTT. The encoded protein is CASSPAQRGQDEKLFF. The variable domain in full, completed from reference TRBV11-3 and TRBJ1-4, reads EAGVVQSPRYKIIEKKQPVAFWCNPISGHNTLYWYLQNLGQGPELLIRYENEEAVDDSQLPKDRFSAERLKGVDSTLKIQPAELGDSAVYLCASSPAQRGQDEKLFFGSGTQLSVL.